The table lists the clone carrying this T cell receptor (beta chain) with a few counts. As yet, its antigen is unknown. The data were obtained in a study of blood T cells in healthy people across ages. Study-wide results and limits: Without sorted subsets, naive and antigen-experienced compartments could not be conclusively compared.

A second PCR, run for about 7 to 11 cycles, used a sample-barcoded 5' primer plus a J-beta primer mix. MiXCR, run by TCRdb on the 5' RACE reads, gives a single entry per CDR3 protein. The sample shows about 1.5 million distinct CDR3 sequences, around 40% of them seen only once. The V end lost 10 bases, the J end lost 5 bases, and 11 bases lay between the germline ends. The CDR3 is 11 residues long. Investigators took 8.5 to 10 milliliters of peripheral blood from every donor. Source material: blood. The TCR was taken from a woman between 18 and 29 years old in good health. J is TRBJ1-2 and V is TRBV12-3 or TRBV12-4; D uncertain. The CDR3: CATKVLYGYTF. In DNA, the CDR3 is TGTGCCACCAAAGTTTTATATGGCTACACCTTC.